This is a list of T cell receptor beta chains from one sample in a study of cytomegalovirus exposure and HLA in healthy donors. TCRdb's copy holds only in-frame clones and misses some; the assay was immunoSEQ multiplex PCR. Of 150,000 to 200,000 clones listed, more than 80% were seen once; the top ten hold under 5%. The specimen was PBMCs. Receptors originate from a man between 18 and 35 years old in good health and CMV-seronegative. The CDR3 runs from the conserved cysteine through the conserved F or W. The order of the fields is CDR3 DNA, CDR3 protein, D gene, clone size, CDR3 length, V gene, J gene. D genes are given only for firm matches. Size is stated for part of the rows, as once, few or many counts, or as a class when the clone is expanded.

CDR3nt: TGTGCCAGCAGCTCGAGGGCCTCCCCCTACGAGCAGTACTTC
CDR3aa: CASSSRASPYEQYF
d_gene: NA
abundance: NA
len: 14
v_gene: TRBV11-3
j_gene: TRBJ2-7

CDR3nt: TGTGCCAGCAGTGGGCAAGGGGTCAATGGCTACACCTTC
CDR3aa: CASSGQGVNGYTF
d_gene: NA
abundance: once
len: 13
v_gene: TRBV28
j_gene: TRBJ1-2

CDR3nt: TGTGCCAGCAGCTTAGTATCGGAGCAGGGCCTCTATGGCTACACCTTC
CDR3aa: CASSLVSEQGLYGYTF
d_gene: NA
abundance: NA
len: 16
v_gene: TRBV11-2
j_gene: TRBJ1-2

CDR3nt: TGTGCCAGCAGGAACACAGGGCGGATTACGCAGTATTTT
CDR3aa: CASRNTGRITQYF
d_gene: NA
abundance: NA
len: 13
v_gene: TRBV28
j_gene: TRBJ2-3

CDR3nt: TGTGCCAGCAGTTCTCTAGCGGGAGGTCCCAATGAGCAGTTCTTC
CDR3aa: CASSSLAGGPNEQFF
d_gene: TRBD2
abundance: NA
len: 15
v_gene: TRBV28
j_gene: TRBJ2-1

CDR3nt: TGTGCCAGCAGCCGGAGGGCCTACGAGCAGTACTTC
CDR3aa: CASSRRAYEQYF
d_gene: NA
abundance: NA
len: 12
v_gene: TRBV28
j_gene: TRBJ2-7

CDR3nt: TGCGCCAGCAGCCCGGGCCAAGAGACCCAGTACTTC
CDR3aa: CASSPGQETQYF
d_gene: NA
abundance: NA
len: 12
v_gene: TRBV5-1
j_gene: TRBJ2-5

CDR3nt: TGTTCCAGCAGTGAGAGGACAGGGTTCAACACCATATATTTT
CDR3aa: CSSSERTGFNTIYF
d_gene: TRBD1
abundance: NA
len: 14
v_gene: TRBV7-9
j_gene: TRBJ1-3

CDR3nt: TGTGCCAGCAGCCCACGGACAGGATGGGATGGCTACACCTTC
CDR3aa: CASSPRTGWDGYTF
d_gene: TRBD1
abundance: once
len: 14
v_gene: TRBV11-1
j_gene: TRBJ1-2

CDR3nt: TGCGCCAGCAGCTTGGGAGGGAGCTCCTACAATGAGCAGTTCTTC
CDR3aa: CASSLGGSSYNEQFF
d_gene: NA
abundance: NA
len: 15
v_gene: TRBV5-1
j_gene: TRBJ2-1

CDR3nt: TGTGCCAGCAGTTTACTAGCGGGAGTACAAGAGACCCAGTACTTC
CDR3aa: CASSLLAGVQETQYF
d_gene: TRBD2
abundance: NA
len: 15
v_gene: TRBV27
j_gene: TRBJ2-5

CDR3nt: TGTGCCAGCAGCGGGAAGGGGGAGGGGCGTGAAAAACTGTTTTTT
CDR3aa: CASSGKGEGREKLFF
d_gene: NA
abundance: NA
len: 15
v_gene: TRBV7-9
j_gene: TRBJ1-4

CDR3nt: TGCGCCAGCAGTGACACGGTCTCCACCGGGGAGCTGTTTTTT
CDR3aa: CASSDTVSTGELFF
d_gene: NA
abundance: NA
len: 14
v_gene: TRBV10-1
j_gene: TRBJ2-2

CDR3nt: TGTGCCAGCAGTGCCCCGACAGGGGGTGGGTATAATTCACCCCTCCACTTT
CDR3aa: CASSAPTGGGYNSPLHF
d_gene: TRBD1
abundance: NA
len: 17
v_gene: TRBV6-1
j_gene: TRBJ1-6

CDR3nt: TGTGCCAGCAGCTTAGAACAGTTCTCTGAAGCTTTCTTT
CDR3aa: CASSLEQFSEAFF
d_gene: NA
abundance: NA
len: 13
v_gene: TRBV7-9
j_gene: TRBJ1-1